A single T cell receptor (beta chain) is shown here with its context. This record comes from a study of glioma-infiltrating T cells after dendritic cell vaccination. Up to about 2 ug genomic DNA was used for TCRB CDR3 amplification. The protocol was immunoSEQ multiplex PCR, while the TCRdb copy is restricted to in-frame clones and leaves out a portion. The data hold about 95,000 clones, with around 85% observed a single time. Germline values: CDR1 SGHTA, CDR2 FQGNSA. This CDR3 spans 15 amino acids. The J segment lost 6 bases and the V segment lost 2 bases, leaving 8 bases of the junction unmatched. The chain links TRBV7-2 to TRBJ2-7; TRBD2 aligns across 9 bases. This receptor was obtained from a human donor with glioblastoma. Sample: blood, taken before dendritic cell vaccination. The CDR3 DNA sequence: TGTGCCAGCAGCTTACGGGGCGGGAGGGCCGGCGAGCAGTACTTC. Residues: CASSLRGGRAGEQYF.